This T cell receptor (beta chain) was captured by sequencing in a study of shared clonotypes between healthy human individuals. The wider study: Three plates were used per donor for CD4 naive, three for CD4 memory, two for CD8 naive and one for CD8 memory.

Negatively enriched CD4+ T cells were divided by CD45RA into naive and memory. Trimming cost V 0 bases and J 2 bases, with 10 bases left between them. The V gene's germline CDR1 is MGHRA and CDR2 YSYEKL. The CDR3 length is 15 residues. This table comes from immunoSEQ multiplex PCR, and its TCRdb copy is limited to in-frame clones, with some not included. The sample includes roughly 2.2 million clones, over 90% of them seen just once. With regard to this clone: Its antigen is unidentified.

Findings and caveats of the study: Some clonotypes were shared by all four sorted-subset donors, while others were not shared. The non-shared ones had lower generation probabilities than the shared ones.

The TCR was taken from a man aged 18 to 29 in good health. Some clones in this sample may be carry-over from other donors' samples. The gene calls are TRBV4-1 and TRBJ2-5, with D uncertain. Sequenced material: naive CD4+ T cells from PBMCs. The subset: CD45RA+ positively selected. The chain's CDR3 is CASSQDGIGQETQYF. The CDR3 DNA sequence: TGCGCCAGCAGCCAAGATGGGATCGGGCAAGAGACCCAGTACTTC.